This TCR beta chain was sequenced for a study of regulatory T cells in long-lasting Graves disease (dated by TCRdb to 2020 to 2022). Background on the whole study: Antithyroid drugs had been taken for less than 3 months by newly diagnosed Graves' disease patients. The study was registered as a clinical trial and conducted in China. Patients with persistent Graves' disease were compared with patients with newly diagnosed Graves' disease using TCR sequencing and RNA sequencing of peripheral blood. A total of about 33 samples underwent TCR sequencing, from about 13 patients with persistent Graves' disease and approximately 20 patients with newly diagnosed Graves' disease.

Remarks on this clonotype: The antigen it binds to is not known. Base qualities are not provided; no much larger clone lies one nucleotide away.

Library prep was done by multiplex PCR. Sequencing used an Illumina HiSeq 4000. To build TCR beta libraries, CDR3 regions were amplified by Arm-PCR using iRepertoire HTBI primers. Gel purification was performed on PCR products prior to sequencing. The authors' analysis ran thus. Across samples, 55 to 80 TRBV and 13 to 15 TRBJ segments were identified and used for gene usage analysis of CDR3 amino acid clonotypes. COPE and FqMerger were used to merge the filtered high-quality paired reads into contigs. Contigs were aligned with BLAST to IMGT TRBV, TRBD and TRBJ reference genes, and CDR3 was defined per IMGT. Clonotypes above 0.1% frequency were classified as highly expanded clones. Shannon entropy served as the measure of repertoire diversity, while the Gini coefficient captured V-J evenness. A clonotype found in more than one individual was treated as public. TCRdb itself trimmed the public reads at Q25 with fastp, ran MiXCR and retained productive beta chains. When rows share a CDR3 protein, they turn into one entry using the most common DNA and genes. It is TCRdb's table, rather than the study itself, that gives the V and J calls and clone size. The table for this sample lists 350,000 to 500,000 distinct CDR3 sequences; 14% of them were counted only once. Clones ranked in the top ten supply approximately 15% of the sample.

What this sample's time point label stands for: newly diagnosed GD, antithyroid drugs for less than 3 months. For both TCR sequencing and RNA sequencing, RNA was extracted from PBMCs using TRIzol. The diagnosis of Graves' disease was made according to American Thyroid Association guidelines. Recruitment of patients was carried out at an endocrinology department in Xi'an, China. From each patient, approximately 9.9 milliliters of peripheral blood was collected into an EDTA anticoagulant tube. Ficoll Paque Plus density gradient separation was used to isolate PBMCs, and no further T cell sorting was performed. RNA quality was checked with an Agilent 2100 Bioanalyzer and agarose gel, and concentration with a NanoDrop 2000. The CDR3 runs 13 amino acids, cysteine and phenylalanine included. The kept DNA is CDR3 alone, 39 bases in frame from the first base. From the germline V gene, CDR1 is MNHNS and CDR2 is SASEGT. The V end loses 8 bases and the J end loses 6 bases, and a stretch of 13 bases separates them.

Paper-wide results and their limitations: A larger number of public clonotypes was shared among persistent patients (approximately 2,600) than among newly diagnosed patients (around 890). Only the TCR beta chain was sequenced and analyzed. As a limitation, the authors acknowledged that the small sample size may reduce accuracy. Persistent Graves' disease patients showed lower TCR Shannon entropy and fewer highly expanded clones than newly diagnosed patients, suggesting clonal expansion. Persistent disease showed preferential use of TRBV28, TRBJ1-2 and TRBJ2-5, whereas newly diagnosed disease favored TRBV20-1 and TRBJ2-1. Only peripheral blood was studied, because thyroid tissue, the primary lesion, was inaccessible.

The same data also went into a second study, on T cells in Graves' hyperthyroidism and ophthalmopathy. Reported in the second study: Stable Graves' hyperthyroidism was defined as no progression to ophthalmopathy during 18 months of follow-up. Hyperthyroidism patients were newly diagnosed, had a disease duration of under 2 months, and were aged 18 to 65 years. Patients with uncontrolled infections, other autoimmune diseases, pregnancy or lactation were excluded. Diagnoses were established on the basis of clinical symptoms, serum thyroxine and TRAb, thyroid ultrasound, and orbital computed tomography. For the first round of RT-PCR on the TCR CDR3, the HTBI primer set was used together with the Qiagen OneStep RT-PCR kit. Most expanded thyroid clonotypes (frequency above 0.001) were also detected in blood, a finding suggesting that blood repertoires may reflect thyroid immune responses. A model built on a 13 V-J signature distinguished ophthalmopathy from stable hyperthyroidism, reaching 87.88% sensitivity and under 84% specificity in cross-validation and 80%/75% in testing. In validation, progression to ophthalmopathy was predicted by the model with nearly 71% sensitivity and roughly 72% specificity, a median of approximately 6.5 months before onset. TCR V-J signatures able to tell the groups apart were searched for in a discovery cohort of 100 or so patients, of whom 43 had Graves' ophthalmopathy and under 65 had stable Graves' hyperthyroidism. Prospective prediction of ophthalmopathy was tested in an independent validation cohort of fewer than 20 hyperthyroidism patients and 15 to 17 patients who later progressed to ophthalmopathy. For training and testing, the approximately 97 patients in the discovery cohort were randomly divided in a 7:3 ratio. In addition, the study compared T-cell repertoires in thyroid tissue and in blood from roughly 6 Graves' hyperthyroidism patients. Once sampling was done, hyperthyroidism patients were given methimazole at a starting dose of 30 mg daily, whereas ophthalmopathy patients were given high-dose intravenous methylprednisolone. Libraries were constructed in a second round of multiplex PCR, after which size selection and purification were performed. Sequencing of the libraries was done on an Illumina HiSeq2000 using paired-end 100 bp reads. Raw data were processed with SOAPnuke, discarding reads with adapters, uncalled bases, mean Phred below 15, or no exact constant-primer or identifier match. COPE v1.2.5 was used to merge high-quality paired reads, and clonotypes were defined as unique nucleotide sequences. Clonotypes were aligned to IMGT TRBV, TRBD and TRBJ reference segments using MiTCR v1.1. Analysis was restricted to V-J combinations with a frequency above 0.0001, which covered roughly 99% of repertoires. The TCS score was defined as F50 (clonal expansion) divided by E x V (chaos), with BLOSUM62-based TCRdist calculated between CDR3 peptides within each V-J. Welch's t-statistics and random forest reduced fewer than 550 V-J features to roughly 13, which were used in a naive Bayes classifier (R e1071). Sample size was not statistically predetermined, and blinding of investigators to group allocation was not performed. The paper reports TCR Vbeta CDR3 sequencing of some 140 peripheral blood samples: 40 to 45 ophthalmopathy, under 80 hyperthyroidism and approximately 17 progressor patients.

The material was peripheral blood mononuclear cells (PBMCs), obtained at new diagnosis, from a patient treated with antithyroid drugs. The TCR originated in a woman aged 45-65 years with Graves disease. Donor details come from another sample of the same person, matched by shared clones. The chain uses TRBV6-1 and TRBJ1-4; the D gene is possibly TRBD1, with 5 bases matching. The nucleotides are TGTGCCAGCGGCGGGGGTAGTTATGAAAAACTGTTTTTT. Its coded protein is CASGGGSYEKLFF.